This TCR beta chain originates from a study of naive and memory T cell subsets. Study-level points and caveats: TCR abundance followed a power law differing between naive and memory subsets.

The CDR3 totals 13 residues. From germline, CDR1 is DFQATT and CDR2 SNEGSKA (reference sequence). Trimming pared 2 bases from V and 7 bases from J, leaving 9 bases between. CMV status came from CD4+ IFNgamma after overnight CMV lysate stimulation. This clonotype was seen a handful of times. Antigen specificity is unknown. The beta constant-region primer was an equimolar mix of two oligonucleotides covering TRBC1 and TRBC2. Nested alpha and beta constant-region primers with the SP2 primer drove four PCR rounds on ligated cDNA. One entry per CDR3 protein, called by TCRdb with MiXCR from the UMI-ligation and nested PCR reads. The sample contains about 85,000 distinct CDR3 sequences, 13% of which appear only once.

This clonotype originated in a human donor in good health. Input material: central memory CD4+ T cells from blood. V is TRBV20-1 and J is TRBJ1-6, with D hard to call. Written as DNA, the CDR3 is TGCAGTGCTAGAATAGGACGGAATTCACCCCTCCACTTT. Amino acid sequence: CSARIGRNSPLHF.